Listed here is a single T cell receptor (beta chain). Antigen specificity is unknown. Repertoires were generated with immunoSEQ multiplex PCR, while TCRdb's copy carries only in-frame clones and drops some. The table includes under 40,000 clones, about 87% detected once. The time point denotes: newly diagnosed, previously untreated cHL patient sample. The CD4+ T cells used were purified from thawed PBMCs through magnetic negative selection. The comparison group had newly diagnosed, previously untreated classical Hodgkin lymphoma. This record belongs to a study of PD-1 blockade in classical Hodgkin lymphoma. Whole-study findings and limits: No one has yet defined what causes the repertoire differences, which may be disease activity or prior therapy. Healthy donors were reported to have higher baseline TCR diversity than newly diagnosed patients.

The length of the CDR3 is 15 residues. From germline, CDR1 is SEHNR and CDR2 FQNEAQ (reference sequence). V was clipped by 2 bases and J by 2 bases, with 10 bases between them. The sequence was collected from a human donor with classical Hodgkin lymphoma. What was sequenced was CD4+ T cells from blood. V is TRBV7-9 and J is TRBJ2-1; tentatively, D is TRBD2 (5 bases). CDR3 protein: CASSLQGGTYNEQFF. As DNA, the CDR3 is TGTGCCAGCAGCTTACAAGGAGGAACCTACAATGAGCAGTTCTTC.